This note documents a single T cell receptor beta chain sequence. The data are from a study of cytomegalovirus exposure and HLA in healthy donors. The PCR employed 60 Vbeta primers together with 13 Jbeta primers. Profiling relied on immunoSEQ multiplex PCR, and the TCRdb table lists in-frame clones only, not all of them. Here the sample spans fewer than 120,000 clones, 76% being singletons. The source of this sequence is a man aged 25-45 years in good health and CMV-seropositive. Sequencing was done on a sample of PBMCs.

CDR3 bases: TGTGCCAGCAGCTCGACAGGGTCTAGCAATCAGCCCCAGCATTTT. As protein: CASSSTGSSNQPQHF. V usage is TRBV7-9 and J usage is TRBJ1-5, with TRBD1 matching 7 bases. This CDR3 comprises 15 residues. V dropped 4 bases and J dropped 0; count of bases not matched to a gene: 3. Germline V gene sequence: CDR1 SEHNR, CDR2 FQNEAQ (reference sequence).